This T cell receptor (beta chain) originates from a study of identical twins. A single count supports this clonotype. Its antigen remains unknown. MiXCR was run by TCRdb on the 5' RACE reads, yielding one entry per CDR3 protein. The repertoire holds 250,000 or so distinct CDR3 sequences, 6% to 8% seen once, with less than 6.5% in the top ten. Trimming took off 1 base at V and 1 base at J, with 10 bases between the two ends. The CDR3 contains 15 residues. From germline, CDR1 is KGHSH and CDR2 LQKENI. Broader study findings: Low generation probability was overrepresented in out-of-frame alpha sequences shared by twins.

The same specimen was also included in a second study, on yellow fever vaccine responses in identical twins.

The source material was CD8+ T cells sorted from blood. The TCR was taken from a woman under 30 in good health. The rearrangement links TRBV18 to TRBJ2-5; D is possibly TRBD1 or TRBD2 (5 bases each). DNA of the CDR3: TGTGCCAGCTCACCACGAGGGGACCTCCAAGAGACCCAGTACTTC. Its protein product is CASSPRGDLQETQYF.